The 3 T cell receptor beta chains in this list originate from one sample, sequenced in a study of shared clonotypes between healthy human individuals. Profiled with immunoSEQ multiplex PCR; TCRdb holds only in-frame clones, not every one. The sample contains more than 2 million clones, almost 96% of which appear only once. What was sequenced was naive CD4+ T cells sorted from blood. Subset in this sample: CD45RA+ positively selected. Every receptor here comes from a man in his late teens or twenties in good health.

The chain has TRBV12-5 and TRBJ2-3; possibly TRBD2 for D (5 bases). Germline loops: CDR1 LGHNT, CDR2 FRNRAP. V lost 1 base to trimming and J lost 6 bases, with 11 bases between them. The CDR3 loop spans 14 amino acids. As DNA, the CDR3 is TGTGCTAGTGGTTTGGCTGAGGGTTGGGATACGCAGTATTTT. This encodes CASGLAEGWDTQYF.

In the case of this clone: In the same sample, other DNA sequences code for this CDR3. The chain has TRBV20-1 and TRBJ1-1; possibly TRBD1 for D (6 bases). CDR1 is DFQATT and CDR2 is SNEGSKA in the germline V gene (reference sequence). V gave up 6 bases and J gave up 8 bases, with 13 bases separating them. The CDR3 runs to 11 residues. The CDR3 nucleotides are TGCAGTGCCAGGCCCGGGGGCGAAGCTTTCTTT. Translated: CSARPGGEAFF.

The rearrangement links TRBV18 to TRBJ2-7, with 8 nucleotides matching TRBD1. The CDR3 totals 17 residues. The V gene's germline CDR1 is KGHSH and CDR2 LQKENI. The ends lost 3 bases at V and 1 base at J; junction bases unmatched: 11. Here the CDR3 DNA reads TGTGCCAGCTCACCGGGTATGGGGACAGGCCGATCCTACGAGCAGTACTTC. This translates into CASSPGMGTGRSYEQYF.